The clone carrying this T cell receptor (beta chain) turned up a few times. Antigen unknown. These data are taken from a study of human T cells and chemical hapten exposure. Each CDR3 protein gets one entry after TCRdb re-called the RACE reads with MiXCR. Altogether fewer than 400,000 distinct CDR3 sequences are present, roughly 6.9% being singletons, with the ten largest covering approximately 8%. Time point given: patch test 1, 2 weeks after DPC sensitization. Stated treatment: therapeutic diphenylcyclopropenone sensitization with weekly scalp DPC. The V gene lost 1 base and the J gene lost 4 bases, with 10 bases spanning the gap. This CDR3 has 14 residues. Germline CDR1 and CDR2: SGHAT and FQNNGV. Study findings and constraints: Donors in the study had alopecia, meaning their immune response may differ from healthy people's.

The receptor was isolated from a woman younger than 35 with alopecia areata. Some clones in this sample may be carry-over from other donors' samples. Sequences were derived from whole blood, sampled in connection with sensitization to the hapten diphenylcyclopropenone (DPC). The chain combines TRBV11-2 with TRBJ1-1; TRBD1 is a possible D gene (6 bases). DNA for the CDR3: TGTGCCAGCAGCTTAGTGGGACATATCACTGAAGCTTTCTTT. Translation: CASSLVGHITEAFF.